The rows below give T cell receptor beta chains drawn from one sample of a study of cytomegalovirus exposure and HLA in healthy donors. Sequenced by immunoSEQ multiplex PCR; TCRdb stores in-frame clones only, minus some. This table holds 150,000 to 200,000 clones, 80% found once. Sequences were obtained from PBMCs. The receptors shown here come from a woman aged 40 to 50 in good health and CMV-seronegative. CDR3s leave out the opening cysteine and the closing phenylalanine or tryptophan. Each record gives: V gene, J gene, D gene, CDR3 protein. The D gene is left open where the match is weak.

>TRBV7-8|TRBJ2-7|.
ASSLEGVGNEQY
>TRBV6-1|TRBJ2-7|TRBD2
ASSETSGGPYEQY
>TRBV6-1|TRBJ2-5|TRBD2
ASTETSGGAQTQY
>TRBV6-5|TRBJ2-7|TRBD2
ASSYRRGGSWEQY
>TRBV27|TRBJ2-7|TRBD2
ASRGPSTREGSYEQY
>TRBV7-9|TRBJ2-1|TRBD2
ASSSEREGYNEQF
>TRBV19|TRBJ1-1|.
ASSILGEAAF
>TRBV28|TRBJ2-5|TRBD1
GTGDQETQY
>TRBV9|TRBJ2-2|TRBD2
ASRRTSGAGELF
>TRBV7-9|TRBJ1-5|TRBD1
ASSLGTGAQPQH
>TRBV7-8|TRBJ1-5|.
ASVQDTITPQPQH
>TRBV25-1|TRBJ1-6|TRBD1
ASSEWGTGGGALH
>TRBV6-1|TRBJ2-5|.
ASIPGYGEQY
>TRBV7-8|TRBJ1-5|.
ASSFGGDIRNQPQH
>TRBV6-6|TRBJ1-4|TRBD1
ASSRGGQGSEKLF
>TRBV11-3|TRBJ1-2|.
ASSSRIGGGDELGYT
>TRBV11-2|TRBJ2-7|TRBD1
ASSLGGTGVHEQY
>TRBV5-6|TRBJ1-3|.
ASSIYPAGVAGNTIY
>TRBV19|TRBJ2-5|.
ASSIFIQETQY
>TRBV29-1|TRBJ2-4|.
SVEVQVENIQY
>TRBV4-2|.|TRBD1
ASSQDWQGAYEQY
>TRBV11-3|TRBJ2-5|TRBD1
ASSFGGWGTGVGETQY
>TRBV7-3|TRBJ2-7|.
ASSPGPFRGEQY
>TRBV5-6|TRBJ2-5|TRBD1
ASSPGQGRAAETQY
>TRBV2|TRBJ2-7|TRBD2
ASGGAYEQY
>TRBV6-5|TRBJ1-3|.
ASSYSTPSGNTIY
>TRBV9|TRBJ2-3|TRBD2
ASSLLGSGGGNTDTQY
>TRBV28|TRBJ2-7|.
ASSPTETEQY
>TRBV6-5|TRBJ1-2|.
ASSYDTQGRYGYT
>TRBV20-1|TRBJ1-2|.
SASRLLYT
>TRBV2|TRBJ2-2|TRBD1
ASRLTGAGTGELF
>TRBV5-4|TRBJ2-1|TRBD2
ASSTSGRASSYNEQF
>TRBV4-1|TRBJ2-4|.
ASSPPDSKNIQY
>TRBV5-1|TRBJ1-2|.
ASSLYQDPPYGYT
>TRBV7-8|TRBJ2-7|.
ASSLARLTPYEQY
>TRBV5-4|TRBJ2-5|.
ASSARDTQETQY
>TRBV7-8|TRBJ2-1|.
ASIPSSSFELLRF
>TRBV19|TRBJ2-1|.
ASSRGSGGTYNEQF
>TRBV18|TRBJ1-4|.
ASSPRGRNQGKLF
>TRBV28|TRBJ2-1|.
ASSTSGVLQQF
>TRBV15|TRBJ2-7|.
ATSRDQNLHEQY
>TRBV28|TRBJ2-1|TRBD2
ASRTYSGGRNNEQF
>TRBV4-1|TRBJ2-6|.
ASSHRLPNGLT
>TRBV5-1|TRBJ2-2|.
ASSVTGNTGELF
>TRBV5-4|TRBJ1-1|TRBD1
ASSLPTGGTGTEAF
>TRBV9|TRBJ2-1|TRBD2
ASSVEGLVYNEQF
>TRBV7-2|TRBJ2-7|TRBD1
ASSFGQGYEQY
>TRBV27|TRBJ1-2|.
ASSFSPPMGRGYGYT
>TRBV5-1|TRBJ1-2|.
ASSLRNSPGSGGYT
>TRBV30|TRBJ1-6|.
AWSSGTSPLH
>TRBV28|TRBJ2-1|.
ASSPQGTYNEQF
>TRBV6-1|TRBJ1-2|TRBD1
ASIRGTGGNSYT
>TRBV19|TRBJ2-1|.
ASSLGSLQGQF
>TRBV7-3|TRBJ2-6|.
ASSLTQSSGANVLT
>TRBV28|TRBJ1-1|.
ASSPNINTEAF